This is a list of T cell receptor beta chains from one sample in a study of CD8 T cells in acute hepatitis C reinfection. The method was immunoSEQ multiplex PCR; TCRdb's version includes in-frame clones alone and lacks a portion of them. The table lists about 40,000 clones, approximately 85% of them singletons. Sample: naive CD8+ T cells from PBMCs. These receptor sequences come from a woman aged 18-30 years who spontaneously cleared hepatitis C infection. Both conserved end residues are part of each CDR3. A D gene is named only where the DNA matches it firmly. Some rows mark clone size as missing; the rest say once, few, many or name a class of expanded clone.

clone_size | j_call | d_call | cdr3_length | v_call | cdr3_aa | cdr3_nt
. | TRBJ2-1 | TRBD2 | 15 | TRBV14 | CASSPRLAGVIEQFF | TGTGCCAGCAGCCCCCGACTAGCGGGAGTCATTGAGCAGTTCTTC
. | TRBJ2-1 | TRBD2 | 19 | TRBV9 | CASSVEGGLAGGPYNEQFF | TGTGCCAGCAGCGTAGAAGGGGGACTAGCGGGAGGCCCCTACAATGAGCAGTTCTTC
. | TRBJ2-7 | . | 13 | TRBV11-3 | CASSLRGNYEQYF | TGTGCCAGCAGCTTGCGGGGCAATTACGAGCAGTACTTC
few | TRBJ1-2 | . | 11 | TRBV21-1 | CASSGAYGYTF | TGTGCCAGCAGCGGAGCCTATGGCTACACCTTC
. | TRBJ2-3 | . | 12 | TRBV27 | CASSLGRDTQYF | TGTGCCAGCAGTTTAGGGCGTGATACGCAGTATTTT
few | TRBJ1-2 | . | 15 | TRBV9 | CASSVAVGPDYGYTF | TGTGCCAGCAGCGTAGCTGTAGGACCGGACTATGGCTACACCTTC
. | TRBJ2-1 | . | 13 | TRBV4-1 | CASSPSTANEQFF | TGCGCCAGCAGCCCCAGTACGGCGAATGAGCAGTTCTTC
few | TRBJ1-2 | TRBD1 | 13 | TRBV6-5 | CASSSGGGYGYTF | TGTGCCAGCAGTTCAGGGGGCGGCTATGGCTACACCTTC
. | TRBJ2-7 | . | 15 | TRBV27 | CASSLGIPHTYEQYF | TGTGCCAGCAGTTTGGGTATACCCCACACCTACGAGCAGTACTTC
. | TRBJ2-7 | . | 14 | TRBV13 | CASTSTGNPYEQYF | TGTGCCAGCACCTCAACAGGGAATCCCTACGAGCAGTACTTC
. | TRBJ2-7 | . | 12 | TRBV5-5 | CASSYDAYEQYF | TGTGCCAGCAGCTATGACGCCTACGAGCAGTACTTC
. | TRBJ2-2 | . | 15 | TRBV5-1 | CASSFETGYTGELFF | TGCGCCAGCAGCTTCGAAACAGGGTACACCGGGGAGCTGTTTTTT
. | TRBJ2-7 | . | 13 | TRBV6-1 | CASSLTDSYEQYF | TGTGCCAGCAGTTTAACCGACAGCTACGAGCAGTACTTC
. | TRBJ2-7 | TRBD1 | 13 | TRBV27 | CASSFGTAYEQYF | TGTGCCAGCAGTTTTGGGACAGCATACGAGCAGTACTTC
. | TRBJ2-3 | TRBD2 | 16 | TRBV6-4 | CASSEGLAGDGYTQYF | TGTGCCAGCAGTGAAGGCCTAGCGGGAGATGGATATACGCAGTATTTT
few | TRBJ1-4 | TRBD1 | 15 | TRBV27 | CASSLLSGGNEKLFF | TGTGCCAGCAGTTTATTATCAGGGGGTAATGAAAAACTGTTTTTT
. | TRBJ2-5 | . | 14 | TRBV9 | CASSVEAGQETQYF | TGTGCCAGCAGCGTAGAGGCAGGACAAGAGACCCAGTACTTC
. | TRBJ2-5 | TRBD2 | 17 | TRBV5-1 | CASSYGLAGRYQETQYF | TGCGCCAGCAGCTACGGCTTAGCGGGGCGGTACCAAGAGACCCAGTACTTC
. | TRBJ2-1 | . | 12 | TRBV19 | CASSIIGNEQFF | TGTGCCAGTAGTATAATCGGGAATGAGCAGTTCTTC
. | TRBJ2-1 | TRBD2 | 14 | TRBV27 | CASNLAGEPHEQFF | TGTGCCAGCAACCTAGCGGGGGAGCCTCATGAGCAGTTCTTC
. | TRBJ2-1 | TRBD1 | 14 | TRBV7-9 | CASSLVRGWNEQFF | TGTGCCAGCAGCTTAGTCAGGGGGTGGAATGAGCAGTTCTTC
. | TRBJ2-1 | TRBD2 | 15 | TRBV7-9 | CASRERLAGSNEQFF | TGTGCCAGCAGGGAACGACTAGCGGGTTCGAATGAGCAGTTCTTC
. | TRBJ2-5 | . | 15 | TRBV29-1 | CSVADRGRGGETQYF | TGCAGCGTTGCTGACCGGGGGCGGGGCGGGGAGACCCAGTACTTC
. | TRBJ2-5 | . | 14 | TRBV7-3 | CASSPRGLGETQYF | TGTGCCAGCAGCCCCCGGGGGTTGGGAGAGACCCAGTACTTC
. | TRBJ2-1 | . | 14 | TRBV14 | CASSQVMGWNEQFF | TGTGCCAGCAGCCAAGTTATGGGATGGAATGAGCAGTTCTTC
few | TRBJ2-1 | . | 17 | TRBV5-3 | CARIPRIPGRYGDEQFF | TGTGCCAGAATCCCACGAATACCAGGTCGATATGGGGATGAGCAGTTCTTC
. | TRBJ1-5 | TRBD1 | 15 | TRBV30 | CAWSHSGTANQPQHF | TGTGCCTGGTCACATTCCGGGACAGCCAATCAGCCCCAGCATTTT
. | TRBJ2-1 | . | 13 | TRBV5-5 | CASSSITDNEQFF | TGTGCCAGCAGCTCCATTACCGACAATGAGCAGTTCTTC
. | TRBJ2-3 | . | 13 | TRBV5-4 | CASSRWPGDTQYF | TGTGCCAGCAGCCGTTGGCCAGGGGATACGCAGTATTTT
. | TRBJ1-5 | . | 11 | TRBV12-5 | CASGTYQPQHF | TGTGCTAGTGGTACCTATCAGCCCCAGCATTTT
. | TRBJ2-4 | TRBD2 | 18 | TRBV7-8 | CASSLATSGRVAKNIQYF | TGTGCCAGCAGCTTAGCGACTAGCGGGAGAGTGGCCAAAAACATTCAGTACTTC
. | TRBJ2-1 | TRBD2 | 17 | TRBV4-1 | CASSQRLAGSSYNEQFF | TGCGCCAGCAGCCAAAGACTAGCGGGAAGCTCCTACAATGAGCAGTTCTTC
. | TRBJ2-5 | . | 17 | TRBV4-1 | CASSQDFGTPAQETQYF | TGCGCCAGCAGCCAAGATTTCGGGACTCCGGCCCAAGAGACCCAGTACTTC
. | TRBJ2-3 | TRBD2 | 15 | TRBV4-1 | CASSQVASGSDTQYF | TGCGCCAGCAGCCAAGTGGCTAGCGGGAGTGATACGCAGTATTTT
. | TRBJ1-1 | . | 17 | TRBV14 | CASSQPSQVPENTEAFF | TGTGCCAGCAGCCAACCATCACAGGTGCCCGAGAACACTGAAGCTTTCTTT
. | TRBJ2-1 | . | 16 | TRBV7-9 | CASSLEFSGTVNEQFF | TGTGCCAGCAGCTTAGAGTTTAGCGGAACTGTGAATGAGCAGTTCTTC
. | TRBJ2-5 | TRBD2 | 13 | TRBV2 | CASSTYGRETQYF | TGTGCCAGCTCCACCTACGGGAGGGAGACCCAGTACTTC
. | TRBJ2-1 | TRBD1 | 16 | TRBV7-6 | CASSQPDRGGDNEQFF | TGTGCCAGCAGCCAACCGGACAGGGGGGGAGACAATGAGCAGTTCTTC